These T cell receptor beta chains were read from a single sample in a study of blood T cell repertoires in COVID-19. The repertoire was sequenced with immunoSEQ multiplex PCR; TCRdb's copy has only in-frame clones and lacks some. The sample shows approximately 200,000 clones, 89% of them seen only once. Input material: PBMCs or T cells enriched from blood (not recorded which). These receptors were collected from a woman in her thirties or forties with acute COVID-19. CDR3s include the opening cysteine and the closing phenylalanine or tryptophan. Each record gives: J gene, clone size, D gene, V gene, CDR3 protein, CDR3 DNA. The D gene is left open where the match is weak. The size field is filled for only some rows; it gives once, few, many or a size class.

J gene: TRBJ2-3; clone size: -; D gene: -; V gene: TRBV24-1; CDR3 protein: CATSDGARLTDTQYF; CDR3 DNA: TGTGCCACCAGTGATGGGGCCAGGCTCACAGATACGCAGTATTTT
J gene: TRBJ1-5; clone size: -; D gene: -; V gene: TRBV21-1; CDR3 protein: CASSKGRGRVINQPQHF; CDR3 DNA: TGTGCCAGCAGCAAAGGGAGGGGGCGCGTAATTAATCAGCCCCAGCATTTT
J gene: TRBJ2-7; clone size: few; D gene: -; V gene: TRBV12-3/TRBV12-4; CDR3 protein: CASSSSGAYEQYF; CDR3 DNA: TGTGCCAGCAGTTCCAGCGGAGCCTACGAGCAGTACTTC
J gene: TRBJ1-6; clone size: -; D gene: -; V gene: TRBV4-2; CDR3 protein: CASSQDGLQDSPLHF; CDR3 DNA: TGTGCCAGCAGCCAAGATGGACTGCAGGATTCACCCCTCCACTTT
J gene: TRBJ2-7; clone size: -; D gene: -; V gene: TRBV19; CDR3 protein: CASSIRQGSSYEQYF; CDR3 DNA: TGTGCCAGTAGTATAAGGCAGGGGAGCTCCTACGAGCAGTACTTC
J gene: TRBJ1-6; clone size: -; D gene: TRBD1; V gene: TRBV15; CDR3 protein: CATSRDWDRGRNSPLHF; CDR3 DNA: TGTGCCACCAGCAGAGATTGGGACAGGGGGCGGAATTCACCCCTCCACTTT
J gene: TRBJ2-2; clone size: -; D gene: TRBD2; V gene: TRBV2; CDR3 protein: CASGLARTGELFF; CDR3 DNA: TGTGCCAGCGGACTAGCGAGAACCGGGGAGCTGTTTTTT
J gene: TRBJ2-2; clone size: -; D gene: TRBD1; V gene: TRBV30; CDR3 protein: CAWSVNRGRTGELFF; CDR3 DNA: TGTGCCTGGAGTGTAAACAGGGGGCGCACCGGGGAGCTGTTTTTT
J gene: TRBJ1-5; clone size: -; D gene: -; V gene: TRBV21-1; CDR3 protein: CASSNSWRARGDKSNQPQHF; CDR3 DNA: TGTGCCAGCAGCAATAGTTGGAGGGCTCGGGGGGATAAAAGCAATCAGCCCCAGCATTTT
J gene: TRBJ2-7; clone size: -; D gene: TRBD1; V gene: TRBV3-1/TRBV3-2; CDR3 protein: CASSLWTGGYEQYF; CDR3 DNA: TGTGCCAGCAGCCTCTGGACAGGGGGCTACGAGCAGTACTTC
J gene: TRBJ1-1; clone size: -; D gene: TRBD1; V gene: TRBV4-1; CDR3 protein: CASSDRGGNTEAFF; CDR3 DNA: TGCGCCAGCAGCGACAGGGGAGGGAACACTGAAGCTTTCTTT
J gene: TRBJ2-5; clone size: -; D gene: -; V gene: TRBV19; CDR3 protein: CASSVGGRQETQYF; CDR3 DNA: TGTGCCAGTAGTGTTGGGGGGAGGCAAGAGACCCAGTACTTC
J gene: TRBJ2-1; clone size: -; D gene: -; V gene: TRBV9; CDR3 protein: CASSLRGENYNEQFF; CDR3 DNA: TGTGCCAGCAGCCTCAGGGGGGAGAACTACAATGAGCAGTTCTTC
J gene: TRBJ2-3; clone size: -; D gene: TRBD2; V gene: TRBV19; CDR3 protein: CASSTPRSSGDTDTQYF; CDR3 DNA: TGTGCCAGTAGTACCCCCCGGTCTAGCGGAGACACAGATACGCAGTATTTT
J gene: TRBJ2-2; clone size: -; D gene: -; V gene: TRBV4-3; CDR3 protein: CASSQDFPTTGELFF; CDR3 DNA: TGCGCCAGCAGCCAAGACTTCCCAACTACCGGGGAGCTGTTTTTT
J gene: TRBJ2-7; clone size: -; D gene: -; V gene: TRBV13; CDR3 protein: CASSYPRGSENEQYF; CDR3 DNA: TGTGCCAGCAGCTACCCGAGGGGGAGTGAGAACGAGCAGTACTTC
J gene: TRBJ1-5; clone size: -; D gene: -; V gene: TRBV5-4; CDR3 protein: CASSEDRGPQHF; CDR3 DNA: TGTGCCAGCAGCGAAGACCGGGGGCCCCAGCATTTT
J gene: TRBJ1-6; clone size: -; D gene: -; V gene: TRBV12-5; CDR3 protein: CASGRTESSPLHF; CDR3 DNA: TGTGCTAGTGGCAGGACTGAAAGCTCACCCCTCCACTTT
J gene: TRBJ2-7; clone size: -; D gene: TRBD1; V gene: TRBV2; CDR3 protein: CASSRTRTGGGLYF; CDR3 DNA: TGTGCCAGCTCACGAACGAGGACAGGGGGCGGATTGTACTTC
J gene: TRBJ1-5; clone size: many; D gene: -; V gene: TRBV4-1; CDR3 protein: CASSQVRGGGQPQHF; CDR3 DNA: TGCGCCAGCAGCCAAGTAAGGGGAGGAGGCCAGCCCCAGCATTTT
J gene: TRBJ1-2; clone size: -; D gene: -; V gene: TRBV12-3/TRBV12-4; CDR3 protein: CASSLARGYGYTF; CDR3 DNA: TGTGCCAGCAGTTTGGCCAGGGGCTATGGCTACACCTTC
J gene: TRBJ1-2; clone size: -; D gene: -; V gene: TRBV19; CDR3 protein: CASSNPSGGLANYGYTF; CDR3 DNA: TGTGCCAGTAGTAACCCTTCTGGGGGCTTAGCTAACTATGGCTACACCTTC
J gene: TRBJ2-5; clone size: -; D gene: -; V gene: TRBV28; CDR3 protein: CASTEENQETQYF; CDR3 DNA: TGTGCCAGCACCGAGGAAAACCAAGAGACCCAGTACTTC
J gene: TRBJ1-5; clone size: -; D gene: TRBD1; V gene: TRBV2; CDR3 protein: CASSEALTTGDQPQHF; CDR3 DNA: TGTGCCAGCAGTGAAGCGCTTACCACAGGGGATCAGCCCCAGCATTTT
J gene: TRBJ2-1; clone size: once; D gene: TRBD2; V gene: TRBV28; CDR3 protein: CASSLSLSGTSGADEQFF; CDR3 DNA: TGTGCCAGCAGTTTAAGCCTTTCCGGGACTAGCGGGGCGGATGAGCAGTTCTTC
J gene: TRBJ2-7; clone size: -; D gene: TRBD1; V gene: TRBV4-1; CDR3 protein: CASSPGQGGSYEQYF; CDR3 DNA: TGCGCCAGCAGCCCGGGACAGGGTGGGAGCTACGAGCAGTACTTC
J gene: TRBJ2-1; clone size: -; D gene: -; V gene: TRBV4-1; CDR3 protein: CASSQEARVGGYNEQFF; CDR3 DNA: TGCGCCAGCAGCCAAGAGGCTAGGGTCGGGGGCTACAATGAGCAGTTCTTC
J gene: TRBJ2-7; clone size: -; D gene: TRBD2; V gene: TRBV5-1; CDR3 protein: CASSPRWAGGIYEQYF; CDR3 DNA: TGCGCCAGCAGCCCCCGGTGGGCGGGGGGGATATACGAGCAGTACTTC
J gene: TRBJ2-7; clone size: -; D gene: -; V gene: TRBV15; CDR3 protein: CATSRDPLSSYEQYF; CDR3 DNA: TGTGCCACCAGCAGAGATCCCCTTAGCTCCTACGAGCAGTACTTC
J gene: TRBJ2-7; clone size: once; D gene: -; V gene: TRBV27; CDR3 protein: CASSWTEAYEQYF; CDR3 DNA: TGTGCCAGCAGTTGGACAGAGGCCTACGAGCAGTACTTC
J gene: TRBJ1-1; clone size: -; D gene: -; V gene: TRBV30; CDR3 protein: CAWGKQGNTEAFF; CDR3 DNA: TGTGCCTGGGGTAAACAGGGGAACACTGAAGCTTTCTTT
J gene: TRBJ2-6; clone size: -; D gene: TRBD1; V gene: TRBV5-8; CDR3 protein: CASSTGQSGTNVLTF; CDR3 DNA: TGTGCCAGCAGCACGGGACAGTCTGGGACCAACGTCCTGACTTTC
J gene: TRBJ2-3; clone size: -; D gene: TRBD2; V gene: TRBV7-9; CDR3 protein: CASSSSLGLAASTDTQYF; CDR3 DNA: TGTGCCAGCAGCTCCTCGTTGGGACTAGCGGCTAGCACAGATACGCAGTATTTT
J gene: TRBJ2-1; clone size: -; D gene: TRBD2; V gene: TRBV12-5; CDR3 protein: CASDGGAYEQFF; CDR3 DNA: TGTGCTAGCGACGGGGGGGCATATGAGCAGTTCTTC
J gene: TRBJ2-1; clone size: -; D gene: -; V gene: TRBV19; CDR3 protein: CASSSYNWAHEQFF; CDR3 DNA: TGTGCCAGTAGTAGTTACAACTGGGCCCATGAGCAGTTCTTC
J gene: TRBJ2-5; clone size: -; D gene: TRBD1; V gene: TRBV29-1; CDR3 protein: CSARQGQETQYF; CDR3 DNA: TGCAGCGCCCGACAGGGGCAAGAGACCCAGTACTTC